The clone carrying this T cell receptor (beta chain) was found a few times. The data originate from a study of blood T cell repertoires in COVID-19. Across the whole study: COVID-19 samples from acute and convalescent phases originated in the United States, Italy and Spain. The analysed material was cDNA or gDNA that came from T cells, B-cell-depleted T cells, or PBMCs.

Sequencing was performed with immunoSEQ multiplex PCR; in TCRdb, only in-frame clones are kept and a portion is missing. The table has over 100,000 clones, 65% to 90% seen once. The CDR3 is 15 amino acids. V lost 0 bases to trimming and J lost 6 bases; unmatched junction nucleotides: 6. From germline, CDR1 is MNHEY and CDR2 SVGAGI. The clonotype comes from a man in his sixties with acute or convalescent COVID-19. The sequenced material came from peripheral blood. This rearrangement joins TRBV6-5 to TRBJ1-2; TRBD1 agrees at 8 bases. This CDR3 reads CASSYSSRTGNGYTF. Here the CDR3 DNA reads TGTGCCAGCAGTTACTCATCCAGGACAGGGAATGGCTACACCTTC.